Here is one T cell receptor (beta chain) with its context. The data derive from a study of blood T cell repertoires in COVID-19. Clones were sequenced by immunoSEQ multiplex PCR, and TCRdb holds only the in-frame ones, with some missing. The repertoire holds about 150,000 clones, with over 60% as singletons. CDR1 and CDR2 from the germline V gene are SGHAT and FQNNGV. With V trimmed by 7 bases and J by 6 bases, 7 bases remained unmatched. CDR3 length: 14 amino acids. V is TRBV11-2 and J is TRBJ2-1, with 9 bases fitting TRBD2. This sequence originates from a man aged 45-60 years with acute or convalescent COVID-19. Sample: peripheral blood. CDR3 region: CASNPGLASNEQFF. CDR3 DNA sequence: TGTGCCAGCAACCCCGGACTAGCGAGCAATGAGCAGTTCTTC.